This record concerns one TCR beta chain sequence. These data originate in a study of blood T cell repertoires in COVID-19. Study information: Researchers got acute and convalescent COVID-19 samples from the United States, Italy and Spain. Nucleic acid was either cDNA or gDNA, and it came from T cells, B-cell-depleted T cells, or PBMCs.

As handled by the study authors: Amplification from reference gene primers served as the basis for estimated nucleated cell counts. Measured with immunoSEQ multiplex PCR; TCRdb has only the in-frame clones, and not every one. V, J and clone size are taken as reported in that table, and D and trimming were inferred from the DNA itself. Here the sample spans over 100,000 clones, around 80% being singletons. The ends were cut back, 5 bases at V and 5 bases at J, with 19 bases in the middle. Per germline, CDR1 SQVTM and CDR2 ANQGSEA. CDR3 length: 14 amino acids. Input material: peripheral blood. The gene calls are TRBV29-1 and TRBJ2-7; D might be TRBD1 (6 bases). The TCR sequence derives from a woman aged 70-85 years with acute or convalescent COVID-19. DNA for the CDR3: TGCAGCGTTTGGGCAGGGGCTGGGACCCACGAGCAGTACTTC. Protein: CSVWAGAGTHEQYF.